This is a list of T cell receptor beta chains from one sample in a study of blood T cells in healthy people across ages. TCRdb itself ran the 5' RACE reads through MiXCR, one entry per CDR3 protein. The data contain 600,000 or so distinct CDR3 sequences, approximately 30% of them seen just once; the ten biggest clones take up around 16%. The sample comprised blood. The receptor set was obtained from an elderly woman in good health. Both conserved end residues are part of each CDR3. D genes are given only for firm matches. The size entry is marked missing in some rows and otherwise reads once, few, many or a size class.

d_call	clone_size	v_call	j_call	cdr3_aa
-	-	TRBV6-2/TRBV6-3	TRBJ1-5	CASSDTGRNQPQHF
-	-	TRBV12-3/TRBV12-4	TRBJ1-5	CASSLGRNNQHF
-	-	TRBV18	TRBJ1-2	CASRRDSNYGYTF
TRBD2	many	TRBV28	TRBJ2-7	CASRRGVSYEQYF
TRBD1	many	TRBV27	TRBJ1-6	CASSLRQGAYSPLHF
-	-	TRBV6-5	TRBJ1-2	CASSYSNQVAGATLRCTF
-	many	TRBV12-3/TRBV12-4	TRBJ1-1	CASSLDQIEAFF
-	many	TRBV25-1	TRBJ1-2	CASSDRQEYGYTF
TRBD2	-	TRBV5-1	TRBJ2-1	CASSRSGRADNEQFF
-	-	TRBV5-1	TRBJ2-1	CASSRRPAEPYNEQFF
-	-	TRBV4-2	TRBJ1-1	CASSQGASGGIEAFF
TRBD1	many	TRBV7-2	TRBJ1-2	CASSFVDRDLYGYTF
TRBD2	-	TRBV7-9	TRBJ2-7	CASSFMGLALSEQYF
-	many	TRBV10-3	TRBJ2-3	CAISGRGPSTDTQYF
-	-	TRBV20-1	TRBJ1-1	CSADRRNTEAFF
-	-	TRBV7-2	TRBJ2-3	CASSSNHRRNTQYF
-	-	TRBV27	TRBJ2-3	CASSYTGTGTDTQYF
TRBD2	-	TRBV20-1	TRBJ2-1	CSAHSASGAYNEQCF
-	-	TRBV4-1	TRBJ2-2	CASSQERRSPGELFF
TRBD2	many	TRBV20-1	TRBJ2-4	CSANGGVGAAKNIQYF
-	-	TRBV6-1	TRBJ2-3	CASSEVGVSTDTQYF
-	-	TRBV4-3	TRBJ2-1	CASDQDITGEQFF
-	few	TRBV7-2	TRBJ1-1	CASSLMSGPGEAFF
-	-	TRBV7-9	TRBJ2-1	CASSSSGRGQGNEQFF
-	-	TRBV14	-	CASSQGLGGEQYF
-	many	TRBV7-2	TRBJ2-1	CASSPRGNNEQFF
-	-	TRBV6-5	TRBJ2-5	CANSREETQYF
-	many	TRBV12-3/TRBV12-4	TRBJ1-1	CASQSRTEAFF
-	many	TRBV7-3	TRBJ1-5	CASSSEGRGIQPQHF
TRBD1	few	TRBV20-1	TRBJ2-1	CSAEDRAHEQFF
TRBD1	few	TRBV11-2	TRBJ2-2	CASSLGGQTRNTGELFF
-	many	TRBV27	TRBJ2-7	CASSSAGAGYEQYF
-	-	TRBV7-8	TRBJ1-2	CASSSPDPFFRDKVYYGYTF
-	-	TRBV4-1	TRBJ2-7	CASSQDGRDTYEQYF
-	many	TRBV9	TRBJ2-6	CASSVFASGANVLTF
-	few	TRBV4-3	TRBJ2-2	CASSQDWQGRNTGELFF
TRBD2	many	TRBV10-3	TRBJ2-7	CAISESETSGEPYEQYF
-	many	TRBV6-5	TRBJ2-1	CASSFRTDDSSYNEQFF
-	-	TRBV5-1	TRBJ2-3	CASSLGRIGDTQYF
TRBD1	many	TRBV10-3	TRBJ2-7	CAITPGQVIYEQYF
-	few	TRBV19	TRBJ1-5	CASSIEKTTQHF
TRBD2	many	TRBV9	TRBJ2-5	CASSVDTSGGAKETQYF
TRBD1	once	TRBV4-3	TRBJ1-1	CASSQAPQGVYTEAFF
-	-	TRBV6-1	TRBJ2-3	CASSEAGGVDTQYF
TRBD1	many	TRBV5-1	TRBJ1-2	CASSLSGTANYGYTF
-	few	TRBV6-1	TRBJ1-5	CASSEGTPYQPQHF
-	many	TRBV7-9	TRBJ2-7	CASSLVSGEQYF
-	-	TRBV5-1	TRBJ1-4	CASSRGSRDLGGEKRFF